The 17 T cell receptor beta chains below all came from one sample that was sequenced in a study of Ad26.COV2.S vaccination and SARS-CoV-2 variants. Libraries were prepared by immunoSEQ multiplex PCR; TCRdb keeps only in-frame clonotypes and omits some of them. The sample carries 300,000 to 350,000 clones, roughly 80% recorded once. Treatment denoted: roughly 20 received Ad26.COV2.S at low or high dose, single or two shots; 5 received placebo; per-sample allocation not given. On day 63 after the first injection, vaccine and placebo recipients gave samples. This sample comprised peripheral blood, obtained in a trial of Ad26.COV2.S vaccine versus placebo. The receptors were gathered from a person between 18 and 60 years old who received the Ad26.COV2.S COVID-19 vaccine or a placebo.

The chain employs TRBV2 and TRBJ2-2; D remains unclear. Germline assignment: CDR1 SNHLY and CDR2 FYNNEI. CDR3 length: 13 residues. Deletions cut 5 bases from V and 0 bases from J, with 4 bases between. This chain's CDR3 is CASSLTNTGELFF. In DNA, the CDR3 is TGTGCCAGCAGTCTTACGAACACCGGGGAGCTGTTTTTT.

V usage is TRBV7-2 and J usage is TRBJ2-7; 11 bases are shared with TRBD1. V shed 4 bases and J 3 bases; nucleotides not matched to a gene: 8. Germline V lookup: CDR1 SGHTA, CDR2 FQGNSA. The CDR3 loop spans 16 amino acids. CDR3: CASSSKGTGGIYEQYF. The CDR3, as DNA: TGTGCCAGCAGCTCTAAGGGGACAGGGGGTATCTACGAGCAGTACTTC.

The V and J genes are TRBV5-6 and TRBJ1-3; weak D call: TRBD1 (5 bases). CDR3 length equals 16 residues. The V gene lost 4 bases and the J gene lost 2 bases, with 16 bases spanning the gap. The germline V gene has CDR1 SGHDT and CDR2 YYEEEE. The CDR3 sequence is CASSHPLRTTGNTIYF. The CDR3 DNA reads TGTGCCAGCAGCCACCCGCTCCGGACAACTGGAAACACCATATATTTT.

This chain links TRBV28 with TRBJ1-2; no clear D. Trimming took off 2 bases at V and 2 bases at J, with 9 bases between the two ends. The CDR3 is 14 amino acids. The germline CDR1 and CDR2 sequences are MDHEN and SYDVKM. The CDR3 region has the DNA TGTGCCAGCAGTTTACTGACCCTAAACTATGGCTACACCTTC. Amino acid sequence: CASSLLTLNYGYTF.

The chain employs TRBV18 and TRBJ2-7, with D unclear. Germline V lookup: CDR1 KGHSH, CDR2 LQKENI. This CDR3 has 15 residues. V lost 3 bases to trimming and J lost 4 bases, with 16 bases between them. In nucleotides, the CDR3 is TGTGCCAGCTCACCCAACAGAGGTAAAGGGTACGAGCAGTACTTC. It specifies CASSPNRGKGYEQYF. Full variable domain (missing parts from reference TRBV18 and TRBJ2-7): NAGVMQNPRHLVRRRGQEARLRCSPMKGHSHVYWYRQLPEEGLKFMVYLQKENIIDESGMPKERFSAEFPKEGPSILRIQQVVRGDSAAYFCASSPNRGKGYEQYFGPGTRLTVT.

This chain uses TRBV11-2 with TRBJ1-6; no firm D call. V shed 0 bases and J shed 7 bases, with 4 bases lying between them. CDR3 size: 13 residues. Per the germline V gene, CDR1 is SGHAT and CDR2 is FQNNGV. The CDR3 region has the DNA TGTGCCAGCAGCTTAGAAGCGAATTCACCCCTCCACTTT. Residues: CASSLEANSPLHF.

The chain couples TRBV3-1 (or the pseudogene TRBV3-2) to TRBJ2-5, with D tentatively TRBD1 or TRBD2 (5 bases each). The CDR3 extends over 13 amino acids. The germline V gene encodes CDR1 LGHDT and CDR2 YNNKEL (reference sequence). Trimming removed 3 bases from V and 3 bases from J, with 8 bases in between. The CDR3: CASSQGEKETQYF. CDR3 nucleotides: TGTGCCAGCAGCCAGGGGGAGAAAGAGACCCAGTACTTC.

This clone was seen a handful of times. The J gene is TRBJ2-7, the V gene TRBV3-1 (or the pseudogene TRBV3-2); 7 bases fit TRBD1. Germline assignment: CDR1 LGHDT and CDR2 YNNKEL (reference sequence). There are 14 residues in the CDR3. Trimming at V came to 2 bases and at J to 3 bases, leaving 4 bases not matched to a gene. CDR3 sequence: CASSQYRDSYEQYF. The CDR3 nucleotides read TGTGCCAGCAGCCAATATCGGGACAGCTACGAGCAGTACTTC.

This chain uses TRBV5-1 with TRBJ1-3, with unresolved D. The germline V gene has CDR1 SGHRS and CDR2 YFSETQ. CDR3 length equals 13 residues. V lost 5 bases and J 9 bases, leaving 15 bases between the germline ends. CDR3 protein: CASSQASRGTIYF. The CDR3 coding sequence is TGCGCCAGCAGTCAAGCCAGTCGCGGCACCATATATTTT. The entire variable domain, with the rest obtained from reference TRBV5-1 and TRBJ1-3, is as follows: KAGVTQTPRYLIKTRGQQVTLSCSPISGHRSVSWYQQTPGQGLQFLFEYFSETQRNKGNFPGRFSGRQFSNSRSEMNVSTLELGDSALYLCASSQASRGTIYFGEGSWLTVV.

The V call is TRBV29-1, the J call TRBJ1-2, with D possibly being TRBD1 (5 bases). V was shortened by 6 bases and J by 4 bases, with 15 bases between the two germline ends. Germline CDR1 SQVTM, CDR2 ANQGSEA. The CDR3 is 13 residues long. The CDR3 sequence is CSVAELGGYGYTF. CDR3 DNA sequence: TGCAGCGTAGCCGAACTGGGGGGCTATGGCTACACCTTC.

V usage is TRBV7-9 and J usage is TRBJ2-2; no reliable D call. CDR1 and CDR2 (germline): SEHNR, FQNEAQ (reference sequence). Trimming removed 2 bases at V and 5 bases at J, with 6 bases between. This CDR3 contains 13 residues. In nucleotides, the CDR3 is TGTGCCAGCAGCTTAAGTCGAACCGGGGAGCTGTTTTTT. Amino acids: CASSLSRTGELFF.

CDR3 coding DNA: TGTGCCAGCCGGACCCGGGGACAGTACGAGCAGTACTTC. Its translation: CASRTRGQYEQYF. This rearrangement joins TRBV6-5 to TRBJ2-7, with 7 bases matching TRBD1. Germline values: CDR1 MNHEY, CDR2 SVGAGI. The V and J ends lost 8 bases and 4 bases, in that order; junction bases with no gene match: 8. The CDR3 extends over 13 amino acids.

The chain has TRBV6-5 and TRBJ1-1; D unclear. Per germline, CDR1 MNHEY and CDR2 SVGAGI. V gave up 5 bases and J gave up 1 base, with 8 bases separating them. CDR3 size: 13 residues. CDR3 sequence reads: CASSRFKNTEAFF. In DNA form, the CDR3 reads TGTGCCAGCAGTAGATTCAAGAACACTGAAGCTTTCTTT.

V gene TRBV7-9 combines with J gene TRBJ2-1; TRBD2 agrees at 11 bases. In germline, CDR1 is SEHNR, CDR2 FQNEAQ (reference sequence). V lost 5 bases and J lost 1; bases outside the gene matches: 4. CDR3 size: 16 residues. The CDR3 here is CASSALAGASYNEQFF. The CDR3 DNA reads TGTGCCAGCAGCGCACTAGCGGGGGCTTCCTACAATGAGCAGTTCTTC.

This chain links TRBV5-1 with TRBJ1-4; no firm D call. Trimming removed 0 bases at V and 3 bases at J, with 27 bases between. CDR3 length: 21 amino acids. Germline CDR1 SGHRS, CDR2 YFSETQ. CDR3 DNA: TGCGCCAGCAGCTTGGCGGCCGACGGGAGATTACCACAAGGAGCTAATGAAAAACTGTTTTTT. Residues: CASSLAADGRLPQGANEKLFF. Drawing the rest from reference TRBV5-1 and TRBJ1-4, the complete variable domain is KAGVTQTPRYLIKTRGQQVTLSCSPISGHRSVSWYQQTPGQGLQFLFEYFSETQRNKGNFPGRFSGRQFSNSRSEMNVSTLELGDSALYLCASSLAADGRLPQGANEKLFFGSGTQLSVL.

The rearrangement joins TRBV7-9 to TRBJ1-1, with 11 bases aligning to TRBD1. V trimming: 5 bases; J trimming: 3 bases; junction bases outside the gene matches: 2. The CDR3 totals 14 residues. Germline V lookup: CDR1 SEHNR, CDR2 FQNEAQ (reference sequence). In DNA form, the CDR3 reads TGTGCCAGCAGCGCGGGACAGGGGGACACTGAAGCTTTCTTT. This gives the protein CASSAGQGDTEAFF.

This clone was counted only a few times. The V call is TRBV19, the J call TRBJ1-2, with 9 nucleotides matching TRBD1. Germline V gene data show CDR1 as LNHDA and CDR2 as SQIVND (reference sequence). J gave up 7 bases and V 6 bases, and 6 bases lay outside the gene matches. The CDR3 sequence is 13 residues long. This CDR3 is CASREQGAFGYTF. The DNA for the CDR3 is TGTGCCAGTAGAGAACAGGGGGCTTTTGGCTACACCTTC.